Here is one T cell receptor beta chain with its context. Here immunoSEQ multiplex PCR was the method, and the copy in TCRdb shows in-frame clones only, minus some. The sample records 350,000 to 450,000 clones, around 90% being singletons. The data derive from a study of control samples from healthy donors and cancer patients. This receptor was taken from a man aged 40-49 years with head and neck cancer. Sequenced: PBMCs.

The CDR3 DNA sequence: TGTGCCAGCAGGGCATCCGGACAGGGTGTTTACGAGCAGTACTTC. Residues: CASRASGQGVYEQYF. V usage is TRBV28 and J usage is TRBJ2-7; 8 bases are shared with TRBD1. The CDR3 is made up of 15 amino acids. Per germline, CDR1 MDHEN and CDR2 SYDVKM. J lost 4 bases, V lost 6 bases, and 11 bases had no gene match.